The source of this T cell receptor (beta chain) is a study of T cell responses to AZD1222 COVID-19 vaccine. V lost 0 bases to trimming and J lost 0 bases, with 6 bases between them. The CDR3 contains 14 residues. CDR1 is SGHAT and CDR2 is FQNNGV in the germline V gene. Profiled with immunoSEQ multiplex PCR; TCRdb holds only in-frame clones, not every one. Seen here are about 130,000 clones, more than 80% observed once, and the top ten hold about 1.4%. This sample comprised peripheral blood, obtained on day 0 of AZD1222 vaccination. The chain recombines TRBV11-2 with TRBJ2-7; no definite D call. The TCR originated in an adult in good health. The CDR3 DNA reads TGTGCCAGCAGCTTAGAACCAGTCTCCTACGAGCAGTACTTC. Amino acids: CASSLEPVSYEQYF.